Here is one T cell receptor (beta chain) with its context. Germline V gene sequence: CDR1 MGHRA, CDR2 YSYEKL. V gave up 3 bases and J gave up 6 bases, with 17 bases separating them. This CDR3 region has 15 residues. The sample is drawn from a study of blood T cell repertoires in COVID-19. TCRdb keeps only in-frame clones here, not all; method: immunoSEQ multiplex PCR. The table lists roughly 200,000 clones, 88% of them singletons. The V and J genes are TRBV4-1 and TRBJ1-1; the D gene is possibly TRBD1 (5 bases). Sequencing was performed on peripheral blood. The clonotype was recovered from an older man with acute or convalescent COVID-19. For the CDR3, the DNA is TGCGCCAGCAGCCAGGACGCCGTGGGGGGATCTGAAGCTTTCTTT. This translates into CASSQDAVGGSEAFF.